This T cell receptor (beta chain) was profiled in a study of STAT3 mutations in large granular lymphocyte leukemia. Study-wide points: Every T-cell large granular lymphocyte leukemia patient had at least one immunodominant TCR beta clonotype. No sample exists from the first appearance of each clone.

Clones were sequenced by immunoSEQ multiplex PCR, and TCRdb holds only the in-frame ones, with some missing. The sample shows roughly 1,500 clones, roughly 55% of them seen only once. About this clone itself: Its antigen is currently unknown.

This CDR3 comprises 13 residues. Between the trimmed V and J ends, which lost 2 bases and 2 bases, there was a span of 6 bases. The germline gives CDR1 MNHEY, CDR2 SVGAGI. The chain links TRBV6-5 to TRBJ1-2, with D possibly being TRBD1 (5 bases). The receptor was derived from a man in his sixties with T-cell large granular lymphocyte leukemia. Some clones in this sample may be carry-over from other donors' samples. Sequencing was carried out using peripheral blood mononuclear cells. Written as DNA, the CDR3 is TGTGCCAGCAGTTACGACAGAAACTATGGCTACACCTTC. The encoded protein is CASSYDRNYGYTF.